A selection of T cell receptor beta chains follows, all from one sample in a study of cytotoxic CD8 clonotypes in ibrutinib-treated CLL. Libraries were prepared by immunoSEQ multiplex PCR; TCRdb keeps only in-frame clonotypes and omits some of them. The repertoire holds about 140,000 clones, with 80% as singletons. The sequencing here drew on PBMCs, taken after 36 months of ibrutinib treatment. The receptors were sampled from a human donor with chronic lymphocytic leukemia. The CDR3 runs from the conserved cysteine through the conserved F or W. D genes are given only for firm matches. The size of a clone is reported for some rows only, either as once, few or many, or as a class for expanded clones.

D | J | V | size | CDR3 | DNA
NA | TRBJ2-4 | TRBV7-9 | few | CASRRGNIQYF | TGTGCCAGCAGGAGGGGTAACATTCAGTACTTC
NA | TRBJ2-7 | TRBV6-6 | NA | CASSYNRVPSYEQYF | TGTGCCAGCAGTTACAACCGGGTACCTTCCTACGAGCAGTACTTC
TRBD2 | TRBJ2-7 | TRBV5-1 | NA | CASRLYFGGSSYEQYF | TGCGCCAGCAGGCTCTATTTCGGCGGGAGTTCCTACGAGCAGTACTTC
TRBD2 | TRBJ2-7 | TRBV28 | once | CASNSGTSGDPTSYEQYF | TGTGCCAGCAACTCCGGGACTAGCGGGGACCCGACTTCCTACGAGCAGTACTTC
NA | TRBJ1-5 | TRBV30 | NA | CAWSGQVNQPQHF | TGTGCCTGGAGTGGGCAGGTCAATCAGCCCCAGCATTTT
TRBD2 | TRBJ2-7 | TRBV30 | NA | CAWNFGGRAEQYF | TGTGCCTGGAATTTTGGCGGGAGAGCCGAGCAGTACTTC
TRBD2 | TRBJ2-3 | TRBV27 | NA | CASSLTRSGGWTDTQYF | TGTGCCAGCAGTTTAACGAGAAGCGGGGGGTGGACAGATACGCAGTATTTT
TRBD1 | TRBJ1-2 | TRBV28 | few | CASRLTGNGYTF | TGTGCCAGCAGACTGACAGGGAATGGCTACACCTTC
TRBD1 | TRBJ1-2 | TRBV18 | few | CASSTSWTGGAGYGYTF | TGTGCCAGCTCAACATCATGGACAGGGGGCGCGGGCTATGGCTACACCTTC
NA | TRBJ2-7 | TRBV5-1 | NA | CASSLGQVPSYEQYF | TGCGCCAGCAGCTTGGGACAGGTGCCCTCCTACGAGCAGTACTTC
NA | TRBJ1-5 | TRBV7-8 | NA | CASSLLSDQPQHF | TGTGCCAGCAGCCTTCTGTCTGATCAGCCCCAGCATTTT
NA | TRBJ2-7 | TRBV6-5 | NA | CASSYLPGQHYEQYF | TGTGCCAGCAGTTACCTCCCAGGGCAGCACTACGAGCAGTACTTC
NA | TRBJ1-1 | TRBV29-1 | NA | CSVEVSGGNTEAFF | TGCAGCGTTGAAGTTTCGGGCGGGAATACTGAAGCTTTCTTT
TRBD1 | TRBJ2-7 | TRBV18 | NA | CASSRTGHTYEQYF | TGTGCCAGCTCACGGACAGGACACACCTACGAGCAGTACTTC
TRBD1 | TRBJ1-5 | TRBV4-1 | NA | CASSQQEPGQGVNQPQHF | TGCGCCAGCAGCCAACAGGAGCCGGGACAGGGTGTCAATCAGCCCCAGCATTTT
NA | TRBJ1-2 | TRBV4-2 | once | CASSPYRGGYTF | TGTGCCAGCAGCCCCTACCGAGGTGGCTACACCTTC
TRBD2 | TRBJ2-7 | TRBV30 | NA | CASRGGPPYEQYF | TGTGCCTCCCGGGGGGGCCCTCCCTACGAGCAGTACTTC
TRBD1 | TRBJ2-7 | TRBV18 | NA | CASSRGAGTGTYEQYF | TGTGCCAGCTCGCGCGGCGCCGGGACAGGGACCTACGAGCAGTACTTC
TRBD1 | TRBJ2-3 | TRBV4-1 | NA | CASSRRTMTGTSSTDTQYF | TGCGCCAGCAGCCGAAGAACGATGACAGGGACATCTAGCACAGATACGCAGTATTTT
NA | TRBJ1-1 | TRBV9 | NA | CASSVRVMNTEAFF | TGTGCCAGCAGCGTACGGGTGATGAACACTGAAGCTTTCTTT
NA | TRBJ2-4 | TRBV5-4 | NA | CASSLGFNRDNIQYF | TGTGCCAGCAGCCTGGGGTTTAACAGGGATAACATTCAGTACTTC
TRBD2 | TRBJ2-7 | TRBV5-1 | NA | CASSLGSGPFYEQYF | TGCGCCAGCAGCTTGGGTAGCGGGCCGTTCTACGAGCAGTACTTC
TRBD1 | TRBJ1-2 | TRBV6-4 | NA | CASSPQQGAGYGYTF | TGTGCCAGCAGCCCTCAACAGGGGGCCGGCTATGGCTACACCTTC
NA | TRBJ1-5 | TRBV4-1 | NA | CASSRHQGLSNQPQHF | TGCGCCAGCAGCCGCCACCAGGGACTGAGCAATCAGCCCCAGCATTTT
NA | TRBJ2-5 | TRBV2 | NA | CASSAGTGLGETQYF | TGTGCCAGCAGCGCCGGAACAGGGCTGGGGGAGACCCAGTACTTC
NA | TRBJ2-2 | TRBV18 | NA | CASSRDPGELFF | TGTGCCAGCTCACGGGATCCCGGGGAGCTGTTTTTT
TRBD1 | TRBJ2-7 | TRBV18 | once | CASSRDRIYEQYF | TGTGCCAGCTCACGGGACAGGATATACGAGCAGTACTTC
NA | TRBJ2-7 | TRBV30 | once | CAWSVGGPYEQYF | TGTGCCTGGAGTGTCGGGGGACCCTACGAGCAGTACTTC
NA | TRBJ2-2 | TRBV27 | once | CASSFSRDGELFF | TGTGCCAGCAGTTTCAGTCGGGACGGGGAGCTGTTTTTT
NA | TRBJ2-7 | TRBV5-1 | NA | CASSLRMATVEQYF | TGCGCCAGCAGCTTAAGGATGGCTACTGTCGAGCAGTACTTC
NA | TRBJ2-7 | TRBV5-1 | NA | CASSTGAPRREQYF | TGCGCCAGCAGTACCGGGGCGCCTCGACGCGAGCAGTACTTC
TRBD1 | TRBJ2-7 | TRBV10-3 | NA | CAISLTTGVSYEQYF | TGTGCCATCAGCCTTACGACAGGGGTTTCCTACGAGCAGTACTTC
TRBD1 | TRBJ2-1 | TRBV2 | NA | CASTPRRWTGENNEQFF | TGTGCCAGCACCCCTCGGCGCTGGACAGGGGAAAACAATGAGCAGTTCTTC
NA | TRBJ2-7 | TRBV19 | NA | CASSISDGTYEQYF | TGTGCCAGTAGTATATCGGACGGAACCTACGAGCAGTACTTC
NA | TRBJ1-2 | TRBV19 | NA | CASSIGPTLNYGYTF | TGTGCCAGTAGTATTGGGCCGACGCTTAACTATGGCTACACCTTC
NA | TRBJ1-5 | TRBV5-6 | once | CASSLGSLGQPQHF | TGTGCCAGCAGCTTAGGTTCCCTGGGGCAGCCCCAGCATTTT
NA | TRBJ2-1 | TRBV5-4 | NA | CASSSDYNEQFF | TGTGCCAGCAGCTCGGACTACAATGAGCAGTTCTTC
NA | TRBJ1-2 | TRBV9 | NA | CASTRHDYGYTF | TGTGCCAGCACCAGACACGACTATGGCTACACCTTC
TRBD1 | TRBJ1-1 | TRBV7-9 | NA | CASSYRDRNTEAFF | TGTGCCAGCAGCTACCGGGACAGGAACACTGAAGCTTTCTTT
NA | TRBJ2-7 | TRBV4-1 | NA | CASSQPSENYEQYF | TGCGCCAGCAGCCAACCTAGCGAGAACTACGAGCAGTACTTC
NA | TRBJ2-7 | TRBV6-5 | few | CASSWGFSYEQYF | TGTGCCAGCAGCTGGGGGTTCTCCTACGAGCAGTACTTC
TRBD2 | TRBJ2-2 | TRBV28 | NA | CASRSGLAGTGELFF | TGTGCCAGCAGGTCCGGACTAGCGGGCACCGGGGAGCTGTTTTTT
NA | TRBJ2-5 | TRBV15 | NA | CATSRDIQETQYF | TGTGCCACCAGCAGGGACATCCAAGAGACCCAGTACTTC
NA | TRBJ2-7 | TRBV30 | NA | CAWDASGGSYEQYF | TGTGCCTGGGACGCCAGCGGAGGGTCCTACGAGCAGTACTTC
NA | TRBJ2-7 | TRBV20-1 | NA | CSAVTSYEQYF | TGCAGTGCAGTTACTAGCTACGAGCAGTACTTC
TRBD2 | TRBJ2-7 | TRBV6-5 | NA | CASWGGGLALYEQYF | TGTGCCAGCTGGGGTGGGGGACTAGCGCTGTACGAGCAGTACTTC
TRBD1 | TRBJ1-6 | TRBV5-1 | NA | CASSTGTANSPLHF | TGCGCCAGCAGCACCGGGACAGCTAATTCACCCCTCCACTTT
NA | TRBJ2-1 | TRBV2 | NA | CASRAGKGNNEQFF | TGTGCCAGCAGAGCCGGGAAGGGTAACAATGAGCAGTTCTTC
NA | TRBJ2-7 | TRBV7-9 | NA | CASSPIWSGSTYEQYF | TGTGCCAGCAGTCCGATTTGGTCAGGATCGACCTACGAGCAGTACTTC
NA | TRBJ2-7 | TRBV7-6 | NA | CASSLWPTDPPYEQYF | TGTGCCAGCAGCTTATGGCCGACAGATCCTCCCTACGAGCAGTACTTC
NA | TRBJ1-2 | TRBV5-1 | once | CASSLGLGRNYGYTF | TGCGCCAGCAGCTTGGGATTGGGACGCAACTATGGCTACACCTTC
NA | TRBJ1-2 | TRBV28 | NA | CASSSEQGNGYTF | TGTGCCAGCAGTTCAGAGCAGGGGAATGGCTACACCTTC
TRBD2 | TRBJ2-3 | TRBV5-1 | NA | CASSVSGGALDTQYF | TGCGCCAGCAGCGTTAGCGGGGGGGCTTTGGATACGCAGTATTTT
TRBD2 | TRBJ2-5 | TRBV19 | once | CASREGLAGRETQYF | TGTGCCAGTAGGGAGGGACTAGCGGGGAGAGAGACCCAGTACTTC
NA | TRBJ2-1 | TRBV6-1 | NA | CASSTGPRGGEQFF | TGTGCCAGCAGTACCGGCCCGAGGGGCGGTGAGCAGTTCTTC
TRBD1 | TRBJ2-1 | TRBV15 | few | CATSRDQTTGRHSVF | TGTGCCACCAGCAGAGATCAAACGACAGGGCGCCATTCAGTCTTC
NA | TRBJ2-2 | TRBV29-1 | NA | CSVGFPNTGELFF | TGCAGCGTTGGTTTTCCGAACACCGGGGAGCTGTTTTTT
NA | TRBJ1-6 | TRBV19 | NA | CASSIYRVHNSPLHF | TGTGCCAGTAGTATATATAGGGTTCATAATTCACCCCTCCACTTT
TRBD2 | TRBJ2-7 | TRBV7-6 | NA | CASSLAGAGESYEQYF | TGTGCCAGCAGCTTAGCCGGGGCGGGAGAATCGTACGAGCAGTACTTC
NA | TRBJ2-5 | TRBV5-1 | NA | CASSFIAGEETQYF | TGCGCCAGCAGCTTTATAGCAGGGGAAGAGACCCAGTACTTC